The 25 T cell receptor beta chains listed next were all sequenced from one sample in a study of spatial heterogeneity in lung cancer. Time point denoted: blood at routine non-recurrence follow-up after resection. Sequencing covered unsorted whole RNA taken from tumor, nontumor lung or frozen PBMC. TCRdb reprocessed the 5' RACE reads via MiXCR and lists one record per CDR3 protein. Of about 120,000 distinct CDR3 sequences in the sample, 12% were seen once. Sequenced material: PBMCs, taken at follow-up. All receptors come from a male donor with early-stage non-small cell lung cancer.

The rearrangement links TRBV10-3 to TRBJ1-4; weak D call: TRBD1 (6 bases). The V end lost 4 bases, the J end lost 7 bases, and 22 bases lay between the germline ends. CDR1 is ENHRY, CDR2 SYGVKD, per germline. This CDR3 is 17 amino acids long. The DNA of the CDR3 is TGTGCCATCAGTGGACCGCCGGGGGGCAACCGAGGTGAAAAACTGTTTTTT. Its protein product is CAISGPPGGNRGEKLFF.

This clonotype was seen many times. The chain uses TRBV9 and TRBJ1-6; no reliable D call. The CDR3 spans 16 residues. Germline lookup yields CDR1 SGDLS and CDR2 YYNGEE. The V end was cut by 4 bases, the J end by 2 bases, with 13 bases between. The CDR3 loop reads CASSPAEVAYNSPLHF. The CDR3 DNA is TGTGCCAGCAGCCCAGCTGAGGTTGCCTATAATTCACCCCTCCACTTT.

The V and J genes are TRBV6-2 or TRBV6-3 and TRBJ2-1, with D uncertain. The CDR3 is 13 residues long. From germline, CDR1 is MNHEY and CDR2 SVGEGT. V was trimmed by 6 bases and J by 6 bases, leaving 12 bases between them. CDR3 sequence (DNA): TGTGCCAGCAGGCCGCCGATGACCAATGAGCAGTTCTTC. Translation gives CASRPPMTNEQFF.

This clonotype has a count of ten or more. This chain joins TRBV20-1 and TRBJ2-5, with D possibly being TRBD2 (6 bases). V was cut by 6 bases and J by 4 bases, with 15 bases left in between. This CDR3 has 13 residues. Germline-derived CDR1 and CDR2 are DFQATT and SNEGSKA (reference sequence). Written as DNA, the CDR3 is TGCAGTGCCCACAGTGGCGGGGCAGAGACCCAGTACTTC. Its protein is CSAHSGGAETQYF.

This sequence joins TRBV25-1 and TRBJ2-2; 12 bases are shared with TRBD2. From germline, CDR1 is MGHDK and CDR2 SYGVNS. The CDR3 covers 15 residues. V was pared by 5 bases and J by 4 bases, with 2 bases of the junction left unmatched. CDR3 nucleotides: TGTGCCAGCAGTTCTAGCGGGGGGGCCACCGGGGAGCTGTTTTTT. The encoded protein is CASSSSGGATGELFF.

This clonotype was detected a few times. The rearrangement links TRBV28 to TRBJ2-4, with 7 nucleotides matching TRBD1. The V segment lost 7 bases and the J segment 1 base; nucleotides outside the gene matches: 16. This CDR3 region has 18 residues. The germline V gene has CDR1 MDHEN and CDR2 SYDVKM. The CDR3 sequence: CASTLNGAGGLAKNIQYF. The CDR3 DNA reads as TGTGCCAGCACCCTCAACGGGGCAGGGGGTCTTGCCAAAAACATTCAGTACTTC.

In this sample, this clonotype turned up many times. The rearrangement links TRBV14 to TRBJ2-7, with TRBD1 matching 9 bases. CDR1 and CDR2 (germline): SGHDN, FVKESK. After removal of 4 bases from V and 2 bases from J, the junction contained 6 bases not matched to a gene. There are 15 residues in the CDR3. CDR3 residues: CASSRGGTGTYEQYF. CDR3 bases: TGTGCCAGCAGCCGGGGCGGGACAGGGACCTACGAGCAGTACTTC.

This clonotype was detected a few times. The rearrangement uses TRBV20-1 and TRBJ1-2; TRBD1 might be the D (6 bases). There are 14 residues in the CDR3. Germline loops: CDR1 DFQATT, CDR2 SNEGSKA (reference sequence). V lost 6 bases and J lost 3, with 17 bases in between. CDR3 coding DNA: TGCAGTGCACCCGCCCTGACAGGTCACTATGGCTACACCTTC. Amino acid sequence: CSAPALTGHYGYTF.

The rearrangement joins TRBV11-2 to TRBJ2-3, with TRBD2 matching 12 bases. The CDR3 is 13 amino acids. Germline loops: CDR1 SGHAT, CDR2 FQNNGV. The ends lost 5 bases at V and 11 bases at J; junction bases unmatched: 5. The CDR3 sequence: CASSLPGLAGQYF. DNA of the CDR3: TGTGCCAGCAGCCTCCCGGGACTAGCGGGGCAGTATTTT.

This clonotype was observed a handful of times. V gene TRBV20-1 combines with J gene TRBJ2-5; D might be TRBD2 (7 bases). Germline CDR1 is DFQATT and CDR2 is SNEGSKA (reference sequence). The CDR3 consists of 13 residues. Trimming took 6 bases from V and 1 from J, leaving 12 bases between them. DNA for the CDR3: TGCAGTGCAACTCGGGGGGCCCAAGAGACCCAGTACTTC. This sequence encodes CSATRGAQETQYF.

This clonotype has more than one count but fewer than ten. The rearrangement links TRBV20-1 to TRBJ2-7; 10 nucleotides line up with TRBD1. Germline CDR1 is DFQATT and CDR2 is SNEGSKA (reference sequence). J was trimmed by 3 bases and V by 5 bases; bases with no gene match: 4. The CDR3 spans 13 residues. The CDR3 DNA sequence: TGCAGTGCTCCGGGACAGGGGAACTACGAGCAGTACTTC. This gives the protein CSAPGQGNYEQYF.

This clonotype appeared many times. The genes are TRBV19 and TRBJ1-4; 8 bases are a match to TRBD1. Per the germline V gene, CDR1 is LNHDA and CDR2 is SQIVND (reference sequence). The ends lost 3 bases at V and 8 bases at J; junction bases unmatched: 5. The CDR3 sequence is 14 residues long. The CDR3 spells CASSIQGAREKLFF. The CDR3 nucleotides read TGTGCCAGTAGTATTCAGGGGGCAAGGGAAAAACTGTTTTTT.

This clonotype has more than one count but fewer than ten. The chain links TRBV28 to TRBJ1-1; unclear D gene. The CDR3 length is 14 residues. Germline CDR1 and CDR2: MDHEN and SYDVKM. The ends were cut back, 6 bases at V and 0 bases at J, with 11 bases in the middle. The CDR3 is CASRSGEMNTEAFF. CDR3 DNA: TGTGCCAGCAGATCGGGAGAAATGAACACTGAAGCTTTCTTT. Drawing the rest from reference TRBV28 and TRBJ1-1, the complete variable domain is DVKVTQSSRYLVKRTGEKVFLECVQDMDHENMFWYRQDPGLGLRLIYFSYDVKMKEKGDIPEGYSVSREKKERFSLILESASTNQTSMYLCASRSGEMNTEAFFGQGTRLTVV.

V gene TRBV20-1 combines with J gene TRBJ1-5, with D uncertain. Germline CDR1 reads DFQATT; CDR2 reads SNEGSKA (reference sequence). Trimming removed 4 bases at V and 1 base at J, with 14 bases between. The CDR3 loop spans 15 amino acids. Written as DNA, the CDR3 is TGCAGTGCTACTCCCACCCCCCCGAGCAATCAGCCCCAGCATTTT. This gives the protein CSATPTPPSNQPQHF.

Many counts were recorded for this clonotype. The genes are TRBV18 and TRBJ1-4, with TRBD1 as a possible D gene (5 bases). V was clipped by 6 bases and J by 7 bases, with 12 bases between them. There are 13 residues in the CDR3. CDR1 and CDR2 from the germline V gene are KGHSH and LQKENI. DNA for the CDR3: TGTGCCAGCTCGTCGGGACTTTCTGAAAAACTGTTTTTT. Protein sequence: CASSSGLSEKLFF. Full variable domain (remainder filled in from reference TRBV18 and TRBJ1-4): NAGVMQNPRHLVRRRGQEARLRCSPMKGHSHVYWYRQLPEEGLKFMVYLQKENIIDESGMPKERFSAEFPKEGPSILRIQQVVRGDSAAYFCASSSGLSEKLFFGSGTQLSVL.

With regard to this clonotype: This may be a read error: a much more frequent sequence differs by one nucleotide. The J gene is TRBJ1-5, the V gene TRBV3-1, with 8 bases lining up with TRBD1. The CDR3 has 17 amino acids. CDR1 is LGHDT, CDR2 YNNKEL, per germline (reference sequence). This CDR3 is CASSQAGQGNRNQPRHF. For the CDR3, the DNA is TGTGCCAGCAGCCAAGCCGGACAGGGTAATCGGAATCAGCCCCGGCATTTT.

This clonotype occurred a few times. J is TRBJ2-7 and V is TRBV20-1; 8 nucleotides align to TRBD2. The germline V gene has CDR1 DFQATT and CDR2 SNEGSKA (reference sequence). After removal of 3 bases from V and 3 bases from J, the junction contained 7 bases not matched to a gene. The CDR3 has 14 amino acids. The CDR3 is CSASGRGEGYEQYF. The DNA of the CDR3 is TGCAGTGCTAGCGGGCGGGGGGAAGGCTACGAGCAGTACTTC.

This clonotype has only a few counts. J is TRBJ1-6 and V is TRBV11-2; the D is unclear. V was trimmed by 3 bases and J by 1 base, leaving 4 bases between them. CDR1 is SGHAT and CDR2 is FQNNGV in the germline V gene. This CDR3 is 14 amino acids long. The CDR3 loop reads CASSLASYNSPLHF. The CDR3 DNA is TGTGCCAGCAGCTTGGCGTCCTATAATTCACCCCTCCACTTT.

This clonotype is deemed medium-sized (0.01 to 0.1%). This rearrangement joins TRBV29-1 to TRBJ2-5, with D possibly being TRBD1 (6 bases). CDR1 and CDR2 (germline): SQVTM, ANQGSEA. V lost 5 bases, J lost 5 bases, and 12 bases lay in between. There are 12 residues in the CDR3. The CDR3 DNA reads as TGCAGCGTTTTACAGGGCTACGAGACCCAGTACTTC. Translated, it gives CSVLQGYETQYF. Using reference TRBV29-1 and TRBJ2-5 for the parts outside the CDR3, the full variable domain is SAVISQKPSRDICQRGTSLTIQCQVDSQVTMMFWYRQQPGQSLTLIATANQGSEATYESGFVIDKFPISRPNLTFSTLTVSNMSPEDSSIYLCSVLQGYETQYFGPGTRLLVL.

In this sample, this clonotype turned up many times. The chain couples TRBV29-1 to TRBJ2-5; 8 bases are a match to TRBD1. CDR1 and CDR2 from the germline V gene are SQVTM and ANQGSEA. After removal of 4 bases from V and 4 bases from J, the junction contained 5 bases not matched to a gene. The CDR3 spans 13 residues. CDR3 in amino acids: CSVARQGRETQYF. The CDR3 DNA is TGCAGCGTTGCCCGACAGGGGAGAGAGACCCAGTACTTC.

This clonotype was seen ten or more times. The rearrangement joins TRBV4-3 to TRBJ1-6; D is possibly TRBD1 (5 bases). Germline V gene data show CDR1 as LGHNA and CDR2 as YSLEER. V was trimmed by 4 bases and J by 3 bases, leaving 13 bases between them. CDR3 length: 16 amino acids. CDR3 residues: CASSRNVQGYNSPLHF. The DNA for the CDR3 is TGCGCCAGCAGCCGCAACGTTCAGGGCTATAATTCACCCCTCCACTTT.

This clonotype was counted at least ten times. This rearrangement joins TRBV15 to TRBJ1-1; no definite D call. The CDR3 is 15 amino acids. Trimming left V 0 bases short and J 4 bases short, with 12 bases between. Germline CDR1 reads LNHNV; CDR2 reads YYDKDF (reference sequence). CDR3 DNA: TGTGCCACCAGCAGAGAAACGGGTTTCATCACTGAAGCTTTCTTT. It is translated as CATSRETGFITEAFF.

This clonotype was detected only a few times. The genes are TRBV3-1 and TRBJ2-5, with 8 positions matching TRBD2. Germline-derived CDR1 and CDR2 are LGHDT and YNNKEL (reference sequence). Germline trimming cut 1 base from V and 5 bases from J; bases unmatched to any gene: 6. The CDR3 length is 15 residues. The CDR3 nucleotides are TGTGCCAGCAGCCAAGCGCCGGGACTAGATGAGACCCAGTACTTC. The encoded protein is CASSQAPGLDETQYF.

This clonotype was detected ten times or more. The rearrangement joins TRBV29-1 to TRBJ2-4; tentative D call: TRBD2 (6 bases). Looked up from germline, CDR1 is SQVTM and CDR2 is ANQGSEA. There are 13 residues in the CDR3. V lost 4 bases to trimming and J lost 4 bases, with 11 bases between them. This CDR3 reads CSVGAGRKNIQYF. CDR3 DNA sequence: TGCAGCGTTGGGGCGGGACGGAAAAACATTCAGTACTTC.

This clonotype came up a few times. The chain couples TRBV3-1 to TRBJ1-3; 7 positions agree with TRBD1. The CDR3 totals 15 residues. Germline trimming cut 4 bases from V and 5 bases from J; bases unmatched to any gene: 8. The germline CDR1 and CDR2 sequences are LGHDT and YNNKEL (reference sequence). DNA of the CDR3: TGTGCCAGCAGCCCGCCGGGACAGCTCCGAAACACCATATATTTT. It codes for CASSPPGQLRNTIYF.